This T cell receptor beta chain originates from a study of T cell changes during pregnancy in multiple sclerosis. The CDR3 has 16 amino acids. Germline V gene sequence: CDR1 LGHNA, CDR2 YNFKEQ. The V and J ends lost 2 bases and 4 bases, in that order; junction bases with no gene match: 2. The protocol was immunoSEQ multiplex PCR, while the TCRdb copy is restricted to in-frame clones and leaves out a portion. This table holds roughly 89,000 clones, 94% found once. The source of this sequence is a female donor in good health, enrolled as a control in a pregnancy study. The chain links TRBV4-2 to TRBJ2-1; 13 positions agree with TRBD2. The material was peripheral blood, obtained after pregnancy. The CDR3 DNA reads TGTGCCAGCAGCCAACGACTAGCGGGAGGATACAATGAGCAGTTCTTC. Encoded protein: CASSQRLAGGYNEQFF.